This T cell receptor beta chain was sequenced in a study of monozygotic twins with inflammatory bowel disease. General study results and limits: Since immunosuppressive treatments differed, patient repertoires may have gained added variability.

Per TCR library, 3,500 to 4,000 ng of total RNA was used. Each sample had eight separate cDNA synthesis reactions. Two rounds of nested PCR, of about 16 and 10 cycles, were run on TCRalpha and TCRbeta cDNA. TCRdb processed the 5' RACE reads again and assigns one entry to each CDR3 protein, with no DNA. The specimen's table records about 210,000 distinct CDR3 sequences. Per germline, CDR1 SGHAT and CDR2 FQDESV (reference sequence). The CDR3 contains 16 residues. Details on this clonotype: Its antigen is not identified.

Sequenced sample: blood. V usage is TRBV11-1 and J usage is TRBJ2-2; TCRdb lists TRBD2, though no DNA is available to test this call. The TCR was taken from a human donor with ulcerative colitis or Crohn's disease, or a healthy co-twin of an affected twin (not recorded which). The CDR3 loop reads CASSLKLAVDTGELFF.